The entry below gives a single T cell receptor (beta chain) sequence along with its context. This CDR3 has 16 amino acids. CDR1 is SGHNT and CDR2 is YYREEE in the germline V gene (reference sequence). V trimming: 1 base; J trimming: 4 bases; junction bases outside the gene matches: 8. This sample is part of a study of blood T cell repertoires in COVID-19. Original handling: How many nucleated cells were present was estimated from reference gene primer amplification. Some clones are missing from TCRdb's copy, which holds only in-frame ones; the method was immunoSEQ multiplex PCR. Clone size and V and J calls were adopted from that table, with D and trimming inferred from the DNA. The table records 200,000 to 300,000 clones, more than 75% of them present only once.

This TCR derives from a woman aged 60-75 years with active or convalescent COVID-19. This rearrangement joins TRBV5-4 to TRBJ2-3; the match to TRBD1 covers 8 bases. The material sequenced was peripheral blood. The CDR3: CASSLSGRGRADTQYF. In nucleotides, the CDR3 is TGTGCCAGCAGCTTGAGCGGCAGGGGGCGGGCAGATACGCAGTATTTT.